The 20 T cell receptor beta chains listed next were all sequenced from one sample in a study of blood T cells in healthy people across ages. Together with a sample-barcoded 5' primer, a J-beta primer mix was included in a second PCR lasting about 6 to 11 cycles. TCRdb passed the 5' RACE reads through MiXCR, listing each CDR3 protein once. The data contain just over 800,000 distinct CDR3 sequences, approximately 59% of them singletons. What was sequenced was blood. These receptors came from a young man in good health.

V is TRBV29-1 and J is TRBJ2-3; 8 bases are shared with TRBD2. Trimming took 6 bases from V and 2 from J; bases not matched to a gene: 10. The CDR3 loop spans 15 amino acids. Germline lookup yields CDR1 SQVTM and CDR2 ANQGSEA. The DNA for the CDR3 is TGCAGCGTGAGCCGTGGCGGGGGGATCACAGATACGCAGTATTTT. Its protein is CSVSRGGGITDTQYF.

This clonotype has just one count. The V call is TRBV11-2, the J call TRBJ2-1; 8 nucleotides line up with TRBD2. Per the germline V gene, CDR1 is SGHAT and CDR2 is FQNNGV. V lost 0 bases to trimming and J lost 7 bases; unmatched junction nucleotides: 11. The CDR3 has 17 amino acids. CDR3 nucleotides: TGTGCCAGCAGCTTAGAATCAGCGGGGGTCCGATGGAATGAGCAGTTCTTC. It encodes CASSLESAGVRWNEQFF.

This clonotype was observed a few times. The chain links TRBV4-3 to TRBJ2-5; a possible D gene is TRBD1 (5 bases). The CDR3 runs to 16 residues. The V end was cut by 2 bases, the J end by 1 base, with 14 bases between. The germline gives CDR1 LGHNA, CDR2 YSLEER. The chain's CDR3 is CASSQRSGQPQETQYF. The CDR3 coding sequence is TGCGCCAGCAGCCAACGATCAGGGCAACCCCAAGAGACCCAGTACTTC.

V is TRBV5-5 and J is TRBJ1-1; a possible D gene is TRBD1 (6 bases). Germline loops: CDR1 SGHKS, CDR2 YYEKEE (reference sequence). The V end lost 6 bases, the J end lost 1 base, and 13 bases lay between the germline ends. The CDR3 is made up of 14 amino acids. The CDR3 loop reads CASTSRGQNTEAFF. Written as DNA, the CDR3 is TGTGCCAGCACAAGCAGGGGACAGAACACTGAAGCTTTCTTT.

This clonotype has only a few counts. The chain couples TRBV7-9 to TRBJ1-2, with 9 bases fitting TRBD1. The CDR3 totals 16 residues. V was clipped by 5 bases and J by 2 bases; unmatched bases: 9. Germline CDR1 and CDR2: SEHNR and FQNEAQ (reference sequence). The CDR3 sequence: CASSPIATGGNYGYTF. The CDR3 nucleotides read TGTGCCAGCAGCCCTATAGCGACAGGGGGAAACTATGGCTACACCTTC.

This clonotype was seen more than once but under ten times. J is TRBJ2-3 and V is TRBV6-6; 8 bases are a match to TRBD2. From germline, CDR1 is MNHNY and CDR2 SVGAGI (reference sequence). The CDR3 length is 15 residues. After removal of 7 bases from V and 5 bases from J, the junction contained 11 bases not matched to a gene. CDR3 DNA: TGTGCCAGCAAACTACGGGGGGGGTATAGAGATACGCAGTATTTT. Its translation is CASKLRGGYRDTQYF.

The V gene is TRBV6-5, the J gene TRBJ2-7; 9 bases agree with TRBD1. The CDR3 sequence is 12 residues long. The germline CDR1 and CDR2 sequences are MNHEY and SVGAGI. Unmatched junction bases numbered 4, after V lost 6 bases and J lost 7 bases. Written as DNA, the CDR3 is TGTGCCAGCAGGGACAGGGGAGGGGAGCAGTACTTC. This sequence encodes CASRDRGGEQYF.

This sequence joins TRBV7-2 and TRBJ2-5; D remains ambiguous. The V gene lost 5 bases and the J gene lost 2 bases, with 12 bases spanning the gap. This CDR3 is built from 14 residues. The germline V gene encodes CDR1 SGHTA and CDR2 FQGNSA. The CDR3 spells CASSLRIQQETQYF. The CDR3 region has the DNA TGTGCCAGCAGCCTTAGGATACAGCAAGAGACCCAGTACTTC.

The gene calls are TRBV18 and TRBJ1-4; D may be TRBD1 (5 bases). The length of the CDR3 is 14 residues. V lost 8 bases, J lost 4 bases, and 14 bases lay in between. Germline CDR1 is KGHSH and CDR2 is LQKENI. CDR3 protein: CASAAGNGNEKLFF. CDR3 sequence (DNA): TGTGCCAGCGCGGCAGGGAATGGTAATGAAAAACTGTTTTTT.

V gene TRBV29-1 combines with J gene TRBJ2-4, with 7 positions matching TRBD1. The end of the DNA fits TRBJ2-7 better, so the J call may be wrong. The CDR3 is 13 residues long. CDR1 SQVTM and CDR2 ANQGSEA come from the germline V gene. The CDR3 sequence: CSYIGTEAYEQYF. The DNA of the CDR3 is TGCAGCTACATAGGGACAGAAGCCTACGAGCAGTACTTC.

In DNA form, the CDR3 reads TGTGCCAGCAGCGGGTCCGCATATCTGAGTTATGGCTACACCTTC. Translation: CASSGSAYLSYGYTF. V is TRBV7-9 and J is TRBJ1-2, with D hard to call. Germline lookup yields CDR1 SEHNR and CDR2 FQNEAQ (reference sequence). The V and J ends lost 5 bases and 5 bases respectively, with 18 bases between them. The CDR3 totals 15 residues.

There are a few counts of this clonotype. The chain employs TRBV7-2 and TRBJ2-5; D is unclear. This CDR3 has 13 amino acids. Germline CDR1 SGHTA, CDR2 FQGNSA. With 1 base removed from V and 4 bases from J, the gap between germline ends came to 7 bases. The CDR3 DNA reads TGTGCCAGCAGCTTAGAGATTCGAGAGACCCAGTACTTC. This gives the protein CASSLEIRETQYF.

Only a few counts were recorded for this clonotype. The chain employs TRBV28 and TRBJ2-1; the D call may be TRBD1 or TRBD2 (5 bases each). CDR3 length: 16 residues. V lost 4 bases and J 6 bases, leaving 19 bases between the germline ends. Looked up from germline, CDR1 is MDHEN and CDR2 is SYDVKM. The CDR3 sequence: CASSSEGSGLINEQFF. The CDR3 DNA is TGTGCCAGCAGTTCCGAGGGGTCGGGGTTGATCAATGAGCAGTTCTTC.

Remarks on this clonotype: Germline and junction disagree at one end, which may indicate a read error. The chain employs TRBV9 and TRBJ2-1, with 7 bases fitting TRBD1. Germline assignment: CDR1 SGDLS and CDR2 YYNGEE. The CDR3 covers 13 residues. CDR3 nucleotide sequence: TGTGCCAGCAACGTACAGGGGAACAATGAGCAGTTCTTC. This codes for CASNVQGNNEQFF.

DNA for the CDR3: TGCGCCAGCAGCCACCTCCCTTGGACTAGCGGGGTCACAGATACGCAGTATTTT. This translates into CASSHLPWTSGVTDTQYF. The chain combines TRBV4-1 with TRBJ2-3, with 12 nucleotides matching TRBD2. The V gene end was trimmed by 3 bases and the J gene end by 2 bases; junction bases not matched to a gene: 9. Germline CDR1 MGHRA, CDR2 YSYEKL. CDR3 length: 18 amino acids.

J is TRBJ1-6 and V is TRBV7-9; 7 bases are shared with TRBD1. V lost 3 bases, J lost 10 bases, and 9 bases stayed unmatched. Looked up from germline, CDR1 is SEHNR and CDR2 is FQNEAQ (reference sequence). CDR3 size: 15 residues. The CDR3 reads CASSLTDREGSPLHF. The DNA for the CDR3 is TGTGCCAGCAGCTTGACAGACAGGGAAGGCTCACCCCTCCACTTT. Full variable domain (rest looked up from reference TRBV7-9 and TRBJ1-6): DTGVSQNPRHKITKRGQNVTFRCDPISEHNRLYWYRQTLGQGPEFLTYFQNEAQLEKSRLLSDRFSAERPKGSFSTLEIQRTEQGDSAMYLCASSLTDREGSPLHFGNGTRLTVT.

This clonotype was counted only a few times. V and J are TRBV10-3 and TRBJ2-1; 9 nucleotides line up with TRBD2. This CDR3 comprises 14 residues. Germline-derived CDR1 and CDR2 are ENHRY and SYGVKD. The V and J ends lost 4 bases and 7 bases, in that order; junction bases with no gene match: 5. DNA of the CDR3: TGTGCCATCAGTGCTGCTAGCGGGGTAAATGAGCAGTTCTTC. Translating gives CAISAASGVNEQFF.

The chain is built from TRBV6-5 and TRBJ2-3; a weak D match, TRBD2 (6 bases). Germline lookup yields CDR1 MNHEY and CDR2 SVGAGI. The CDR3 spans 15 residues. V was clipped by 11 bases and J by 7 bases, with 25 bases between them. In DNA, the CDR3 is TGTGCCGTCACCCCGGGAGACAGCTTAATTTATACGCAGTATTTT. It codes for CAVTPGDSLIYTQYF.

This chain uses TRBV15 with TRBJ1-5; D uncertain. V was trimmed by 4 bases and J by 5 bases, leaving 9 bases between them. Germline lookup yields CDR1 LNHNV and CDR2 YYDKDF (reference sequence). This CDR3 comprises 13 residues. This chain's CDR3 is CATSTGRDQPQHF. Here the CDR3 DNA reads TGTGCCACCAGCACGGGGAGGGATCAGCCCCAGCATTTT.

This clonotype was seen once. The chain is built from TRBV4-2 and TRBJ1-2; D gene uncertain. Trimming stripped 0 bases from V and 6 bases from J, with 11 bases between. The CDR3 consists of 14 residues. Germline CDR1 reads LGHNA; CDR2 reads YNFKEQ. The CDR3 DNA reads TGTGCCAGCAGCCAAGATCCGGGTGGCAATGGCTACACCTTC. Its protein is CASSQDPGGNGYTF.